A selection of T cell receptor beta chains follows, all from one sample in a study of blood T cell repertoires in COVID-19. The assay was immunoSEQ multiplex PCR, and TCRdb's table has in-frame clones only and misses some. The repertoire holds about 280,000 clones, with roughly 90% as singletons. The sequencing input was peripheral blood. These receptors came from a woman aged 30 to 39 with COVID-19, enrolled during active disease. Each CDR3 is given with its conserved first and last residue. The D gene is left open where the match is weak. Clone size is stated in some rows and not others, as once, few, many or a class when expanded.

j_gene	v_gene	abundance	d_gene	CDR3aa	CDR3nt
TRBJ2-1	TRBV28	-	TRBD2	CASRRKGLAGVNEQFF	TGTGCCAGCAGGCGGAAGGGACTAGCGGGAGTCAATGAGCAGTTCTTC
TRBJ1-1	TRBV10-3	-	TRBD1	CAIRGDRGRRNTEAFF	TGTGCCATCAGGGGGGACAGGGGGCGCCGGAACACTGAAGCTTTCTTT
TRBJ2-1	TRBV24-1	-	TRBD2	CATSDPGLAGHNEQFF	TGTGCCACCAGTGATCCGGGACTAGCGGGACACAATGAGCAGTTCTTC
TRBJ1-6	TRBV18	-	-	CASSPPQGSYNSPLHF	TGTGCCAGCTCACCTCCACAGGGCTCCTATAATTCACCCCTCCACTTT
TRBJ1-1	TRBV28	-	TRBD1	CASTYADRSNTEAFF	TGTGCCAGCACCTACGCGGACAGGTCGAACACTGAAGCTTTCTTT
TRBJ1-1	TRBV10-3	-	TRBD1	CAISERWGQGGTEAFF	TGTGCCATCAGTGAGAGGTGGGGACAGGGGGGCACTGAAGCTTTCTTT
TRBJ1-5	TRBV7-9	-	-	CASSLQGGNQPQHF	TGTGCCAGCAGCTTACAAGGAGGCAATCAGCCCCAGCATTTT
TRBJ1-6	TRBV18	few	-	CASSPGGGSGSPLHF	TGTGCCAGCTCACCGGGAGGGGGGTCCGGATCACCCCTCCACTTT
TRBJ1-3	TRBV9	-	-	CASSSPDFAGNTIYF	TGTGCCAGCAGCTCTCCAGACTTTGCCGGAAACACCATATATTTT
TRBJ2-7	TRBV4-3	-	TRBD1	CASSPGTGLYEQYF	TGCGCCAGCAGCCCCGGGACAGGGTTGTACGAGCAGTACTTC
TRBJ1-5	TRBV12-3/TRBV12-4	-	-	CASGKGTGQPQHF	TGTGCCAGCGGAAAAGGTACGGGTCAGCCCCAGCATTTT
TRBJ2-3	TRBV5-1	-	TRBD2	CASSPGLAGPTDTQYF	TGCGCCAGCAGCCCTGGACTAGCGGGACCCACAGATACGCAGTATTTT